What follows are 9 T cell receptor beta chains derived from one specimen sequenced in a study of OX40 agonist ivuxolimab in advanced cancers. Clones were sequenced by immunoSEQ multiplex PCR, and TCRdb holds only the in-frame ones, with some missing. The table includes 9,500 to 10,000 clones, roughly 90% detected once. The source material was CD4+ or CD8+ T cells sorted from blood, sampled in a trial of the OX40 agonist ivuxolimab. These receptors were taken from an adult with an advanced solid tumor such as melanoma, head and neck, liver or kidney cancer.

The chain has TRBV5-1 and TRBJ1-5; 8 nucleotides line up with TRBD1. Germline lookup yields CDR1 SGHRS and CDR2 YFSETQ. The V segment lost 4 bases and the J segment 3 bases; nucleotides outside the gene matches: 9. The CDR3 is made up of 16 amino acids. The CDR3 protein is CASSQEPGQDNQPQHF. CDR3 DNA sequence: TGCGCCAGCAGCCAAGAACCGGGACAGGACAATCAGCCCCAGCATTTT. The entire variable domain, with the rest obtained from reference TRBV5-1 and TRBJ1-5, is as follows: KAGVTQTPRYLIKTRGQQVTLSCSPISGHRSVSWYQQTPGQGLQFLFEYFSETQRNKGNFPGRFSGRQFSNSRSEMNVSTLELGDSALYLCASSQEPGQDNQPQHFGDGTRLSIL.

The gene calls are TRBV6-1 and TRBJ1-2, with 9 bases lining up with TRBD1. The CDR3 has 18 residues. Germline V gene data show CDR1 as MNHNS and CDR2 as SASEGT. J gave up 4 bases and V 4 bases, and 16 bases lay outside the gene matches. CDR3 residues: CASSGSPGQGVGSYGYTF. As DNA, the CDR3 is TGTGCCAGCAGTGGGTCTCCGGGACAGGGTGTTGGGAGCTATGGCTACACCTTC.

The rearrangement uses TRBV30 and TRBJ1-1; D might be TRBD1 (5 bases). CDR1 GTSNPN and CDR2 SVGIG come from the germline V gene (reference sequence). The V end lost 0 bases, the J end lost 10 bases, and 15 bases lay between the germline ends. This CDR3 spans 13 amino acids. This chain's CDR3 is CAWSVVQAWLAFF. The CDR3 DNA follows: TGTGCCTGGAGTGTAGTACAGGCGTGGTTAGCTTTCTTT.

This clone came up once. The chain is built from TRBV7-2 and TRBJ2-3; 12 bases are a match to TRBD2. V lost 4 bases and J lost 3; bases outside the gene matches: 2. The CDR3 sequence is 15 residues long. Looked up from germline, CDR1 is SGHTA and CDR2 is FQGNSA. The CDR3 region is CASSSLAGGTDTQYF. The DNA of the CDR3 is TGTGCCAGCAGCTCGCTAGCGGGAGGGACAGATACGCAGTATTTT.

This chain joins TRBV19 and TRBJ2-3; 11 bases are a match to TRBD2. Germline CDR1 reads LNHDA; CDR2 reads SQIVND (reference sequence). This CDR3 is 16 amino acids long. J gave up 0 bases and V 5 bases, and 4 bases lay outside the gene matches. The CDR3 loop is CASSSRTSGSTDTQYF. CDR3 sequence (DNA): TGTGCCAGTAGTTCTCGGACTAGCGGGAGCACAGATACGCAGTATTTT.

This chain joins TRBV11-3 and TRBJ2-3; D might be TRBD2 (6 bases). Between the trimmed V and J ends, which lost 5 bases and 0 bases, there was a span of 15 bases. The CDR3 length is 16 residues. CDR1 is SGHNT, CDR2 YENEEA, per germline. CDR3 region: CASSLGLAVSTDTQYF. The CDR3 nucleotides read TGTGCCAGCAGCCTTGGTTTAGCGGTTAGCACAGATACGCAGTATTTT.

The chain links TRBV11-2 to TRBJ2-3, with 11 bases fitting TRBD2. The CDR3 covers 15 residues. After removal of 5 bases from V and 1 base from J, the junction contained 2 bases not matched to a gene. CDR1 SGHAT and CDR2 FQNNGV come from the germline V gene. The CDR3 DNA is TGTGCCAGCAGCCCGGGACTAGCGGGCACAGATACGCAGTATTTT. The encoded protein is CASSPGLAGTDTQYF.

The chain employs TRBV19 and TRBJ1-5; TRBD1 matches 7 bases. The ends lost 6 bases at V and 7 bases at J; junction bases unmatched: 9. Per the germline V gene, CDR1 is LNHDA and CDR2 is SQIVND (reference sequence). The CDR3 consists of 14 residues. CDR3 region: CASSAGTVAQPQHF. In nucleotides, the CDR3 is TGTGCCAGTAGCGCCGGGACAGTAGCCCAGCCCCAGCATTTT.

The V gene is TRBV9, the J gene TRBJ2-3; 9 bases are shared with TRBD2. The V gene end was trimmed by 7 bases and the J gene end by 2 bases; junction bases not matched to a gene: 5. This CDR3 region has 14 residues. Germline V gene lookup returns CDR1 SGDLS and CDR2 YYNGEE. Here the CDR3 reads CASGAGGSTDTQYF. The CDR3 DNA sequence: TGTGCCAGCGGCGCGGGAGGGTCCACAGATACGCAGTATTTT.